These T cell receptor beta chains were read from a single sample in a study of shared clonotypes between healthy human individuals. Produced via immunoSEQ multiplex PCR; TCRdb's table is partial and in-frame only. The sample holds around 2.3 million clones, roughly 95% seen once. Sequencing used naive CD4+ T cells sorted from blood. The source of these receptors is a man in his late teens or twenties in good health. Both conserved end residues are part of each CDR3. Fields, in order: clone size, V gene, D gene, J gene, CDR3 DNA, CDR3 protein. The D gene is left open where the match is weak. Clone size appears in some rows only: once, few, many, or a class for an expanded clone.

size: -; V: TRBV30; D: TRBD2; J: TRBJ2-7; DNA: TGTGCCTCCACTCAGCGGCCGGGAGGTGAGCAGTACTTC; CDR3: CASTQRPGGEQYF
size: -; V: TRBV5-6; D: -; J: TRBJ2-5; DNA: TGTGCCAGCAGCCTGAGGACGGGGGAGACCCAGTACTTC; CDR3: CASSLRTGETQYF
size: -; V: TRBV2; D: -; J: TRBJ1-3; DNA: TGTGCCAGCAGGGTAACCGGGACCTCTGGAAACACCATATATTTT; CDR3: CASRVTGTSGNTIYF
size: -; V: TRBV7-8; D: -; J: TRBJ2-7; DNA: TGTGCCAGCAGCTCTAGTAAGCGTACCTACGAGCAGTACTTC; CDR3: CASSSSKRTYEQYF
size: -; V: TRBV6-5; D: -; J: TRBJ2-3; DNA: TGTGCCAGCAGCCCCGGACAGTCTAGCACAGATACGCAGTATTTT; CDR3: CASSPGQSSTDTQYF
size: -; V: TRBV5-6; D: -; J: TRBJ1-3; DNA: TGTGCCAGCAGGGGGAGGGGCTCTGGAAACACCATATATTTT; CDR3: CASRGRGSGNTIYF
size: -; V: TRBV5-1; D: TRBD1; J: TRBJ2-7; DNA: TGCGCCAGCAGCTACATCGGCGGACAGGCTTTCTACGAGCAGTACTTC; CDR3: CASSYIGGQAFYEQYF
size: -; V: TRBV6-6; D: -; J: TRBJ2-3; DNA: TGTGCCAGCCGACAGGAACAAGATACGCAGTATTTT; CDR3: CASRQEQDTQYF
size: once; V: TRBV4-1; D: -; J: TRBJ2-5; DNA: TGCGCCAGCAGCCAAGGGTTTTGGACAGCTGAAGAGACCCAGTACTTC; CDR3: CASSQGFWTAEETQYF
size: once; V: TRBV6-5; D: -; J: TRBJ2-7; DNA: TGTGCCAGCAGTTACCTCGGACAGTACGAGCAGTACTTC; CDR3: CASSYLGQYEQYF
size: -; V: TRBV29-1; D: -; J: TRBJ1-4; DNA: TGCAGCGTTGTTGGGGGTCGACAGTCGAATGAAAAACTGTTTTTT; CDR3: CSVVGGRQSNEKLFF
size: -; V: TRBV6-6; D: -; J: TRBJ2-1; DNA: TGTGCCAGCAGTTACTCGAGGGGGTGGGATGAGCAGTTCTTC; CDR3: CASSYSRGWDEQFF
size: -; V: TRBV2; D: -; J: TRBJ2-3; DNA: TGTGCCAGCAGGTCCCGATCAGGGAGCACAGATACGCAGTATTTT; CDR3: CASRSRSGSTDTQYF
size: -; V: TRBV7-9; D: -; J: TRBJ1-3; DNA: TGTGCCAGCAGCACCGGGCGCGGCCACACCATATATTTT; CDR3: CASSTGRGHTIYF
size: -; V: TRBV7-9; D: -; J: TRBJ2-2; DNA: TGTGCCAGCAGCTTAGGAGAGACAGGCCTGGGGGACACCGGGGAGCTGTTTTTT; CDR3: CASSLGETGLGDTGELFF
size: -; V: TRBV4-3; D: -; J: TRBJ2-2; DNA: TGCGCCAGCAGCCAGACTCTTATCCGGGTGACGAACACCGGGGAGCTGTTTTTT; CDR3: CASSQTLIRVTNTGELFF
size: -; V: TRBV6-6; D: TRBD1; J: TRBJ2-7; DNA: TGTGCCAGCAGTCGAGGACAGGGCCTATACGAGCAGTACTTC; CDR3: CASSRGQGLYEQYF
size: once; V: TRBV5-4; D: TRBD2; J: TRBJ2-7; DNA: TGTGCCAGCAGCTTGTTTTTCCAGGGCGGGGGATACGAGCAGTACTTC; CDR3: CASSLFFQGGGYEQYF
size: -; V: TRBV2; D: TRBD1; J: TRBJ2-2; DNA: TGTGCCAGCAGGGACAGGGTCGGTACCGGGGAGCTGTTTTTT; CDR3: CASRDRVGTGELFF
size: -; V: TRBV10-3; D: -; J: TRBJ2-3; DNA: TGTGCCATCAGTGAGCTTACAAGAACAAACACAGATACGCAGTATTTT; CDR3: CAISELTRTNTDTQYF
size: -; V: TRBV7-2; D: -; J: TRBJ1-1; DNA: TGTGCCAGCAGCCTTAGATTGGGGAACACTGAAGCTTTCTTT; CDR3: CASSLRLGNTEAFF
size: -; V: TRBV7-2; D: -; J: TRBJ2-5; DNA: TGTGCCAGCAGCCCCTCCTTGGAGCGGTTGCAAGAGACCCAGTACTTC; CDR3: CASSPSLERLQETQYF
size: -; V: TRBV5-1; D: -; J: TRBJ2-6; DNA: TGCGCCAGCATCGATGGGACTGGGGCCAACGTCCTGACTTTC; CDR3: CASIDGTGANVLTF
size: -; V: TRBV19; D: -; J: TRBJ1-6; DNA: TGTGCCAGTAGTGAAGGTTTCCTCGATTCACCCCTCCACTTT; CDR3: CASSEGFLDSPLHF
size: -; V: TRBV28; D: TRBD1; J: TRBJ1-4; DNA: TGTGCCAGCAGTCAGACAGGGGCTGGTGAAAAACTGTTTTTT; CDR3: CASSQTGAGEKLFF
size: -; V: TRBV7-9; D: TRBD1; J: TRBJ2-7; DNA: TGTGCCAGCAGCTTAGGACAGGGAGTGAGCGAGCAGTACTTC; CDR3: CASSLGQGVSEQYF
size: -; V: TRBV2; D: TRBD2; J: TRBJ2-7; DNA: TGTGCCAGCAGTGCTGGGACTAGTTACGAGCAGTACTTC; CDR3: CASSAGTSYEQYF
size: -; V: TRBV6-5; D: -; J: TRBJ2-5; DNA: TGTGCCAGCAGGTTACAAGGGGTCGCAGAGACCCAGTACTTC; CDR3: CASRLQGVAETQYF
size: once; V: TRBV10-2; D: -; J: TRBJ2-7; DNA: TGCGCCAGCAGTGAAGGCTGGGGCGCAACCTACGAGCAGTACTTC; CDR3: CASSEGWGATYEQYF
size: -; V: TRBV6-5; D: -; J: TRBJ2-7; DNA: TGTGCCAGCAGTGGCGGGCTTCGCGAGCAGTACTTC; CDR3: CASSGGLREQYF
size: -; V: TRBV7-3; D: -; J: TRBJ2-3; DNA: TGTGCCAGCAGCTTAAAACAAAGCACAGATACGCAGTATTTT; CDR3: CASSLKQSTDTQYF
size: -; V: TRBV10-3; D: TRBD1; J: TRBJ2-2; DNA: TGTGCCATCAGTCCCGGGACAGGAACAACCGGGGAGCTGTTTTTT; CDR3: CAISPGTGTTGELFF
size: -; V: TRBV6-5; D: TRBD1; J: TRBJ2-5; DNA: TGTGCCAGCAGCAGGACAGGAGGCCCAGGGGGCCAGTACTTC; CDR3: CASSRTGGPGGQYF
size: once; V: TRBV28; D: -; J: TRBJ1-1; DNA: TGTGCCAGCAGTTTTCTTAGGGACACTGAAGCTTTCTTT; CDR3: CASSFLRDTEAFF
size: -; V: TRBV6-6; D: -; J: TRBJ2-3; DNA: TGTGCCAGCAGTTACTCGAGACTACGAATGGTGGATACGCAGTATTTT; CDR3: CASSYSRLRMVDTQYF
size: -; V: TRBV15; D: -; J: TRBJ2-7; DNA: TGTGCCACCAGCAGAGGTGAGGGACGGTTGCCTGAGACCTTATGGCAGTACTTC; CDR3: CATSRGEGRLPETLWQYF
size: -; V: TRBV5-1; D: TRBD2; J: TRBJ2-3; DNA: TGCGCCAGCAGTTCTAGCGGGAGCTGGACAGATACGCAGTATTTT; CDR3: CASSSSGSWTDTQYF
size: -; V: TRBV11-3; D: -; J: TRBJ2-2; DNA: TGTGCCAGCAGCTTTGTCTCAACCGGGGAGCTGTTTTTT; CDR3: CASSFVSTGELFF
size: -; V: TRBV5-1; D: -; J: TRBJ2-1; DNA: TGCGCCAGCAGCTTGGAGGAGGTGGGCGATGAGCAGTTCTTC; CDR3: CASSLEEVGDEQFF
size: once; V: TRBV7-9; D: TRBD1; J: TRBJ1-5; DNA: TGTGCCAGCAGCTCCTCCGGGACAGCTAATCAGCCCCAGCATTTT; CDR3: CASSSSGTANQPQHF
size: -; V: TRBV7-2; D: -; J: TRBJ2-3; DNA: TGTGCCAGCAGCTCGGGACCCGTCCCAGATACGCAGTATTTT; CDR3: CASSSGPVPDTQYF
size: -; V: TRBV5-4; D: TRBD2; J: TRBJ2-3; DNA: TGTGCCAGCAGCTTGACTAGCGGGGGGGCCACAGATACGCAGTATTTT; CDR3: CASSLTSGGATDTQYF
size: -; V: TRBV5-4; D: -; J: TRBJ1-5; DNA: TGTGCCAGCAGCTTGGCTGGGCAGCCCCAGCATTTT; CDR3: CASSLAGQPQHF
size: -; V: TRBV7-2; D: -; J: TRBJ1-2; DNA: TGTGCCAGCAGCTTAGGAGTAGACTACTATGGCTACACCTTC; CDR3: CASSLGVDYYGYTF
size: -; V: TRBV18; D: -; J: TRBJ1-5; DNA: TGTGCCAGCTCACAAGACAGCTATCAGCCCCAGCATTTT; CDR3: CASSQDSYQPQHF
size: -; V: TRBV9; D: -; J: TRBJ1-4; DNA: TGTGCCAGCAGCCCCACTGACCTCTTGGAAAAACTGTTTTTT; CDR3: CASSPTDLLEKLFF
size: -; V: TRBV6-6; D: -; J: TRBJ1-1; DNA: TGTGCCAGCAGATCCGACTCCTACACTGAAGCTTTCTTT; CDR3: CASRSDSYTEAFF